The 10 T cell receptor beta chains below all came from one sample that was sequenced in a study of T cells in women clearing cervical HPV infection. The protocol was immunoSEQ multiplex PCR, while the TCRdb copy is restricted to in-frame clones and leaves out a portion. There are over 25,000 clones in the sample, with more than 20% held by the top ten. The sample taken for sequencing was blood buffy coat. These receptor sequences come from a woman between 18 and 69 years old with a cervical HPV16 infection that either progressed to CIN3+ or cleared (not recorded which).

Comment on this clone: The read ends 3 residues before the CDR3 terminus; that terminus is restored from the germline J gene. This chain uses TRBV28 with TRBJ1-6, with TRBD1 matching 10 bases. Germline CDR1 is MDHEN and CDR2 is SYDVKM. The CDR3 covers 15 residues. Unmatched junction bases numbered 7, after V lost 4 bases and J lost 10 bases. The CDR3 loop is CASSSGQGVLSPLHF. The DNA read from the CDR3 is TGTGCCAGCAGTTCAGGACAGGGGGTACTATCACCC.

Concerning this clone: The observed sequence ends 3 residues before the CDR3 terminus, with the missing tail filled in from the germline J gene. The gene calls are TRBV10-1 and TRBJ1-5; the match to TRBD1 covers 8 bases. Germline CDR1 WNHNN, CDR2 SYGVQD (reference sequence). Losses at the gene ends were 7 bases for V and 1 base for J; bases not matched to a gene: 6. This CDR3 comprises 15 residues. The CDR3 is CASNDRGGSNQPQHF. CDR3 bases read: TGCGCCAGCAACGACAGGGGAGGGAGCAATCAGCCC.

Comments on this clone: The observed sequence ends 3 residues before the CDR3 terminus, with the missing tail filled in from the germline J gene. V is TRBV19 and J is TRBJ1-2; no firm D call. The CDR3 is 12 amino acids. From germline, CDR1 is LNHDA and CDR2 SQIVND (reference sequence). The CDR3 DNA, read in part, is TGTGCCAGTAGTGTCCCCTCCTACGAC. Translated: CASSVPSYD. The whole CDR3 is CASSVPSYDYTF.

The CDR3 DNA, read in part, is TGTGCCAGCAGCTTAACCTTCTTGTCTAGCGGTGACCGGGGGGAG. Its translation: CASSLTFLSSGDRGE. The entire CDR3 is CASSLTFLSSGDRGELFF. V usage is TRBV7-7 and J usage is TRBJ2-2, with 7 bases matching TRBD2. The CDR3 is cut off 3 residues early in the read; its end comes from the germline J gene. Germline lookup yields CDR1 SSHAT and CDR2 FNYEAQ (reference sequence). The CDR3 length is 18 residues. The V and J ends lost 2 bases and 8 bases, in that order; junction bases with no gene match: 17.

Comments on this clone: The read terminates 3 residues before the CDR3 end, so the remaining end is supplied by the germline J gene. This chain uses TRBV2 with TRBJ2-7; D gene ambiguous. The germline V gene has CDR1 SNHLY and CDR2 FYNNEI. The CDR3 contains 11 residues. Trimming took off 5 bases at V and 6 bases at J, with 8 bases between the two ends. This CDR3 reads CASSSDSEQYF. The sequenced part of the CDR3 DNA is TGTGCCAGCAGTTCCGACTCCGAG.

This CDR3 reads CASSPSTDNSNQPQHF. CDR3 DNA, as far as it was read: TGTGCCAGCTCACCATCGACAGATAATAGCAATCAGCCC. The V call is TRBV18, the J call TRBJ1-5; possibly TRBD1 for D (5 bases). The CDR3 goes on 3 residues after the read ends, and that part is filled in from the germline J gene. The germline V gene encodes CDR1 KGHSH and CDR2 LQKENI. The CDR3 is 16 residues long. Trimming removed 2 bases from V and 0 bases from J, with 11 bases in between.

As concerns this clone: The sequence runs out 3 residues before the end of the CDR3; the remainder is reconstructed from the germline J gene. The chain uses TRBV5-5 and TRBJ2-2; D is possibly TRBD1 (5 bases). This CDR3 is 14 amino acids long. The germline V gene has CDR1 SGHKS and CDR2 YYEKEE (reference sequence). Here the CDR3 reads CASSLQGLNEKLFF. The sequenced CDR3 bases are TGTGCCAGCAGCTTGCAGGGTCTTAATGAAAAG.

Turning to this clone: From the germline J gene comes the end of the CDR3, since the read stops 3 residues before it. The chain uses TRBV4-1 and TRBJ1-2, with D unclear. Germline V gene lookup returns CDR1 MGHRA and CDR2 YSYEKL. The V end was cut by 1 base, the J end by 4 bases, with 19 bases between. This CDR3 has 17 amino acids. Here the CDR3 reads CASSQAYVPPGVYGYTF. The covered CDR3 bases are TGCGCCAGCAGCCAAGCTTACGTTCCCCCGGGTGTCTATGGC.

The sequenced CDR3 bases are TGCAGTGCTAGCGCAGGGGTTTTTAGCAATCAGCCC. Its translation is CSASAGVFSNQP. The CDR3 as a whole reads CSASAGVFSNQPQHF. The V call is TRBV20-1, the J call TRBJ1-5, with a tentative D call TRBD1 (6 bases). The missing CDR3 end, 3 residues past where the read stops, is filled in from the germline J gene. There are 15 residues in the CDR3. The V and J ends lost 3 bases and 0 bases respectively, with 12 bases between them. CDR1 DFQATT and CDR2 SNEGSKA come from the germline V gene (reference sequence).

CDR3 amino acids: CASSLTGGSNQPQHF. CDR3 DNA (partial): TGTGCCAGCAGTCTTACAGGGGGTAGCAATCAGCCC. V is TRBV7-2 and J is TRBJ1-5; 8 bases align to TRBD1. The read comes to an end 3 residues before the CDR3 does, leaving the germline J gene to fill in the end. CDR1 and CDR2 (germline): SGHTA, FQGNSA. The CDR3 covers 15 residues. V shed 6 bases, J shed 0 bases, and the junction held 4 bases outside the gene matches.